Shown below are 18 T cell receptor beta chains from a single sample sequenced in a study of cytomegalovirus exposure and HLA in healthy donors. Both 60 Vbeta primers and 13 Jbeta primers went into the PCR. Profiling relied on immunoSEQ multiplex PCR, and the TCRdb table lists in-frame clones only, not all of them. In the table there are 150,000 or so clones, around 80% of which are singletons. The source material was PBMCs. The receptors derive from a man aged 35-49 years in good health and CMV-seropositive.

This chain links TRBV25-1 with TRBJ1-4, with D possibly matching TRBD1 (6 bases). Trimming took off 5 bases at V and 7 bases at J, with 17 bases between the two ends. The CDR3 contains 15 residues. CDR1 MGHDK and CDR2 SYGVNS come from the germline V gene. The CDR3 loop reads CASSTRGGISEKLFF. CDR3 sequence (DNA): TGTGCCAGCAGTACTAGGGGGGGGATAAGTGAAAAACTGTTTTTT.

This clone occurred a few times. This chain uses TRBV6-6 with TRBJ2-3, with TRBD2 identical over 8 bases. The germline V gene encodes CDR1 MNHNY and CDR2 SVGAGI (reference sequence). After removal of 6 bases from V and 4 bases from J, the junction contained 6 bases not matched to a gene. This CDR3 has 14 residues. The CDR3 DNA is TGTGCCAGCAGGGGGGGACTAGGCCCAGATACGCAGTATTTT. It is translated as CASRGGLGPDTQYF.

This clone has at least ten counts. The chain employs TRBV28 and TRBJ1-1; TRBD1 matches 8 bases. Unmatched junction bases numbered 10, after V lost 8 bases and J lost 5 bases. The length of the CDR3 is 14 residues. Germline V CDR1 and CDR2: MDHEN, SYDVKM. CDR3 sequence: CASRGQGARTEAFF. CDR3 nucleotide sequence: TGTGCCAGCCGGGGCCAGGGGGCGCGGACTGAAGCTTTCTTT. The full variable domain, rest sourced from reference TRBV28 and TRBJ1-1, is DVKVTQSSRYLVKRTGEKVFLECVQDMDHENMFWYRQDPGLGLRLIYFSYDVKMKEKGDIPEGYSVSREKKERFSLILESASTNQTSMYLCASRGQGARTEAFFGQGTRLTVV.

V and J are TRBV10-1 and TRBJ2-1; 10 bases align to TRBD2. The germline CDR1 and CDR2 sequences are WNHNN and SYGVQD (reference sequence). The CDR3 is made up of 16 amino acids. J was trimmed by 6 bases and V by 0 bases; bases with no gene match: 5. The CDR3 DNA reads as TGCGCCAGCAGTGAGTCGGTGGGACTAGCGCTCAATGAGCAGTTCTTC. Residues: CASSESVGLALNEQFF.

The V and J genes are TRBV15 and TRBJ2-7; tentative D call: TRBD2 (6 bases). The germline V and J ends were trimmed by 0 bases and 5 bases, with 14 bases remaining between them. Germline-derived CDR1 and CDR2 are LNHNV and YYDKDF (reference sequence). The CDR3 consists of 15 residues. Here the CDR3 reads CATSRDVGRGDEQYF. The CDR3 bases are TGTGCCACCAGCAGAGATGTCGGGAGAGGCGACGAGCAGTACTTC. Based on the CDR3 plus reference TRBV15 and TRBJ2-7, the full variable domain is DAMVIQNPRYQVTQFGKPVTLSCSQTLNHNVMYWYQQKSSQAPKLLFHYYDKDFNNEADTPDNFQSRRPNTSFCFLDIRSPGLGDTAMYLCATSRDVGRGDEQYFGPGTRLTVT.

The J gene is TRBJ2-1, the V gene TRBV6-6; D is perhaps TRBD1 (6 bases). There are 16 residues in the CDR3. Germline loops: CDR1 MNHNY, CDR2 SVGAGI (reference sequence). V dropped 0 bases and J dropped 6 bases, with 15 bases sitting between them. As DNA, the CDR3 is TGTGCCAGCAGTTACTCCCAGGGGAGAGTATCCAATGAGCAGTTCTTC. Amino acid sequence: CASSYSQGRVSNEQFF.

In the case of this clone: At one boundary the junction diverges from the germline segment, which might be a read error. V gene TRBV29-1 combines with J gene TRBJ2-5; no clear D. Per germline, CDR1 SQVTM and CDR2 ANQGSEA. CDR3 length equals 10 residues. The CDR3 bases are TGCAGCGTTGAAGAAGAGGCCCAGTACTTC. It specifies CSVEEEAQYF.

The genes are TRBV27 and TRBJ2-6; 8 positions match TRBD1. The V gene's germline CDR1 is MNHEY and CDR2 SMNVEV (reference sequence). Germline trimming cut 8 bases from V and 2 bases from J; bases unmatched to any gene: 2. The CDR3 has 14 amino acids. The CDR3 sequence: CASGQGPGANVLTF. DNA of the CDR3: TGTGCCAGCGGACAGGGCCCTGGGGCCAACGTCCTGACTTTC. Together with reference TRBV27 and TRBJ2-6, the CDR3 gives the full variable domain: EAQVTQNPRYLITVTGKKLTVTCSQNMNHEYMSWYRQDPGLGLRQIYYSMNVEVTDKGDVPEGYKVSRKEKRNFPLILESPSPNQTSLYFCASGQGPGANVLTFGAGSRLTVL.

The sample holds a few counts of this clone. The rearrangement joins TRBV27 to TRBJ2-1; D unresolved. Germline-derived CDR1 and CDR2 are MNHEY and SMNVEV (reference sequence). V was cut by 3 bases and J by 7 bases, with 10 bases left in between. The CDR3 runs 13 residues. CDR3 amino acids: CASSLAVGNEQFF. For the CDR3, the DNA is TGTGCCAGCAGTTTGGCGGTCGGGAATGAGCAGTTCTTC.

The gene calls are TRBV5-1 and TRBJ2-7, with D perhaps TRBD1 (6 bases). Trimming took off 0 bases at V and 4 bases at J, with 14 bases between the two ends. Germline CDR1 and CDR2: SGHRS and YFSETQ. The CDR3 consists of 15 residues. As DNA, the CDR3 is TGCGCCAGCAGCTTGGGCGAGGGGGTTATTTACGAGCAGTACTTC. The encoded protein is CASSLGEGVIYEQYF. Variable domain in full (rest from reference TRBV5-1 and TRBJ2-7): KAGVTQTPRYLIKTRGQQVTLSCSPISGHRSVSWYQQTPGQGLQFLFEYFSETQRNKGNFPGRFSGRQFSNSRSEMNVSTLELGDSALYLCASSLGEGVIYEQYFGPGTRLTVT.

The chain combines TRBV28 with TRBJ2-7; no firm D call. Trimming removed 1 base from V and 5 bases from J, with 15 bases in between. Germline CDR1 is MDHEN and CDR2 is SYDVKM. This CDR3 has 15 amino acids. CDR3 sequence (DNA): TGTGCCAGCAGTTTATCACGGCTAGTTGGCGACGAGCAGTACTTC. This encodes CASSLSRLVGDEQYF.

The chain is built from TRBV4-1 and TRBJ2-3; 14 positions agree with TRBD2. This CDR3 region has 17 residues. Trimming removed 6 bases from V and 4 bases from J; junction bases left unmatched: 9. Germline V lookup: CDR1 MGHRA, CDR2 YSYEKL. CDR3 DNA: TGCGCCAGCAGGATGTCCGGGACTAGCGGGAGTCCAGATACGCAGTATTTT. Its translation: CASRMSGTSGSPDTQYF.

J is TRBJ2-5 and V is TRBV2; 7 bases map to TRBD1. The CDR3 is 12 residues long. Germline CDR1 SNHLY, CDR2 FYNNEI. The V gene end was trimmed by 9 bases and the J gene end by 3 bases; junction bases not matched to a gene: 4. For the CDR3, the DNA is TGTGCCAGTGACAGGGTTGAAGAGACCCAGTACTTC. Its protein product is CASDRVEETQYF.

CDR3 coding DNA: TGTGCCAGCTCATTCCAGGGAAATGGCTACACCTTC. It specifies CASSFQGNGYTF. The chain joins TRBV18 to TRBJ1-2; a weak D match, TRBD1 (5 bases). Deletions cut 5 bases from V and 6 bases from J, with 10 bases between. The CDR3 extends over 12 amino acids. CDR1 KGHSH and CDR2 LQKENI come from the germline V gene.

The chain is built from TRBV7-6 and TRBJ2-1, with a possible D match to TRBD1 (6 bases). The CDR3 sequence is 14 residues long. The germline gives CDR1 SGHVS, CDR2 FNYEAQ. Trimming pared 5 bases from V and 9 bases from J, leaving 17 bases between. CDR3 DNA sequence: TGTGCCAGCAGCCCAATCCCCACGGACAGTGAGCAGTTCTTC. It specifies CASSPIPTDSEQFF.

The chain recombines TRBV18 with TRBJ2-5; weak D call: TRBD2 (6 bases). The V gene's germline CDR1 is KGHSH and CDR2 LQKENI. The CDR3 spans 16 residues. The V end lost 5 bases, the J end lost 5 bases, and 21 bases lay between the germline ends. The CDR3 here is CASSGDPSGSRETQYF. CDR3 in DNA: TGTGCCAGCTCAGGGGATCCGTCCGGGAGTCGGGAGACCCAGTACTTC. The entire variable domain, with the rest obtained from reference TRBV18 and TRBJ2-5, is as follows: NAGVMQNPRHLVRRRGQEARLRCSPMKGHSHVYWYRQLPEEGLKFMVYLQKENIIDESGMPKERFSAEFPKEGPSILRIQQVVRGDSAAYFCASSGDPSGSRETQYFGPGTRLLVL.

The rearrangement links TRBV7-2 to TRBJ2-5; TRBD2 matches 7 bases. V lost 6 bases to trimming and J lost 0 bases; unmatched junction nucleotides: 1. CDR1 and CDR2 from the germline V gene are SGHTA and FQGNSA. The CDR3 is 13 residues long. The CDR3 region has the DNA TGTGCCAGCAGTCGGGGGGACCAAGAGACCCAGTACTTC. Residues: CASSRGDQETQYF.

The chain combines TRBV2 with TRBJ1-6; tentatively, D is TRBD1 (5 bases). The V end lost 5 bases, the J end lost 5 bases, and 16 bases lay between the germline ends. The germline V gene encodes CDR1 SNHLY and CDR2 FYNNEI. The CDR3 is made up of 16 amino acids. The CDR3 sequence is CASSQRRGPNNSPLHF. CDR3 bases: TGTGCCAGCAGTCAAAGGAGGGGCCCTAATAATTCACCCCTCCACTTT.